These 11 T cell receptor beta chains originate from one sample sequenced in a study of blood T cell repertoires in COVID-19 (dated by TCRdb to 2020 to 2021). The library was made by the immunoSEQ multiplex PCR assay. Not all clones reach the TCRdb copy of this immuneACCESS table, which keeps in-frame sequences only. Checked studies attribute under half of the gap to unresolved V genes and leave the rest unexplained. In all, the sample holds 200,000 to 250,000 clones, and around 90% of those were seen once. The ten largest clonotypes hold about 2.5% of the sample. Sequencing was carried out using PBMCs or T cells enriched from blood (not recorded which). The source is a woman under 40 with acute COVID-19.

V usage is TRBV7-9 and J usage is TRBJ1-1, with TRBD1 matching 8 bases. This CDR3 is built from 15 residues. Looked up from germline, CDR1 is SEHNR and CDR2 is FQNEAQ (reference sequence). The V and J ends lost 5 bases and 0 bases, in that order; junction bases with no gene match: 5. The CDR3 reads CASSDGQGMNTEAFF. CDR3 nucleotides: TGTGCCAGCAGCGATGGACAGGGAATGAACACTGAAGCTTTCTTT.

The chain has TRBV3-1 (or the pseudogene TRBV3-2) and TRBJ2-1; maybe TRBD2 (6 bases). CDR1 is LGHDT and CDR2 is YNNKEL in the germline V gene (reference sequence). CDR3 length equals 14 residues. V lost 3 bases to trimming and J lost 4 bases, with 10 bases between them. The CDR3 nucleotides are TGTGCCAGCAGCCAGGTGACTAGTTACAATGAGCAGTTCTTC. This codes for CASSQVTSYNEQFF.

This clone came up once. V is TRBV2 and J is TRBJ2-3; TRBD2 matches 12 bases. The J segment lost 5 bases and the V segment lost 6 bases, leaving 15 bases of the junction unmatched. This CDR3 comprises 18 residues. Germline V CDR1 and CDR2: SNHLY, FYNNEI. CDR3 coding DNA: TGTGCCAGCAGCCGAAGCCGGAGGACTAGCGGGGAAAGAGATACGCAGTATTTT. It codes for CASSRSRRTSGERDTQYF.

This clone came up a few times. The chain has TRBV5-1 and TRBJ1-2, with TRBD1 matching over 10 bases. This CDR3 has 14 residues. V lost 5 bases and J lost 7; bases outside the gene matches: 8. Germline V gene sequence: CDR1 SGHRS, CDR2 YFSETQ. Here the CDR3 DNA reads TGCGCCAGCAGGACTGGGACAGGGGCGGGTGGCTACACCTTC. As protein: CASRTGTGAGGYTF.

The V call is TRBV5-1, the J call TRBJ1-3, with D possibly TRBD1 on 6 matching bases. Germline V lookup: CDR1 SGHRS, CDR2 YFSETQ. The CDR3 is 15 residues long. Trimming took 2 bases from V and 0 from J, leaving 9 bases between them. In DNA, the CDR3 is TGCGCCAGCAGCTTTGGGGGCAGCTCTGGAAACACCATATATTTT. It codes for CASSFGGSSGNTIYF.

The chain joins TRBV25-1 to TRBJ1-2; maybe TRBD1 (5 bases). This CDR3 contains 15 residues. V was clipped by 2 bases and J by 7 bases, with 17 bases between them. From germline, CDR1 is MGHDK and CDR2 SYGVNS. Written as DNA, the CDR3 is TGTGCCAGCAGTGAACCGAAGACAGACCCTTTTGGCTACACCTTC. Residues: CASSEPKTDPFGYTF.

The gene calls are TRBV5-1 and TRBJ2-7; no clear D gene. The CDR3 length is 14 residues. V dropped 4 bases and J dropped 2 bases, with 13 bases sitting between them. Germline CDR1 reads SGHRS; CDR2 reads YFSETQ. The CDR3 DNA reads as TGCGCCAGCAGCCCCGACGGAGCGACCTACGAGCAGTACTTC. Its protein product is CASSPDGATYEQYF.

In its sample, this clone was seen a few times. This chain links TRBV11-2 with TRBJ2-2; D is uncertain. There are 16 residues in the CDR3. The germline V gene encodes CDR1 SGHAT and CDR2 FQNNGV. V was cut by 0 bases and J by 1 base, with 9 bases left in between. CDR3 DNA sequence: TGTGCCAGCAGCTTAGACCGTTCCGGGAACACCGGGGAGCTGTTTTTT. Encoded protein: CASSLDRSGNTGELFF.

This clone has a handful of counts. This rearrangement joins TRBV2 to TRBJ1-2, with D unresolved. V lost 3 bases to trimming and J lost 2 bases, with 7 bases between them. The CDR3 is 13 amino acids. Germline V gene data show CDR1 as SNHLY and CDR2 as FYNNEI. The CDR3 DNA sequence: TGTGCCAGCAGTGATGAGAGGAACTATGGCTACACCTTC. Protein product: CASSDERNYGYTF.

V usage is TRBV10-3 and J usage is TRBJ1-5; 9 nucleotides match TRBD1. CDR3 length equals 15 residues. CDR1 and CDR2 (germline): ENHRY, SYGVKD. The J segment lost 5 bases and the V segment lost 1 base, leaving 3 bases of the junction unmatched. Written as DNA, the CDR3 is TGTGCCATCAGTGAGTTACAGGGGGCCGATCAGCCCCAGCATTTT. Protein: CAISELQGADQPQHF.

The chain employs TRBV18 and TRBJ1-2; TRBD1 aligns across 8 bases. V was pared by 0 bases and J by 2 bases, with 5 bases of the junction left unmatched. This CDR3 has 16 amino acids. Per germline, CDR1 KGHSH and CDR2 LQKENI. The CDR3 coding sequence is TGTGCCAGCTCACCACCCTCGCAGGGGGCGAACTATGGCTACACCTTC. Translated, it gives CASSPPSQGANYGYTF.